The sample holds one count of the clone carrying this T cell receptor (beta chain). The study drew participants aged about 18 to 89 years from roughly 25 US areas. Recovered Cohort 3 donors showed two negative PCRs, clearance, or symptom resolution. The CDR3 length is 17 residues. Deletions cut 4 bases from V and 2 bases from J, with 19 bases between. CDR1 and CDR2 (germline): SGHTS, YDEGEE. The entry originates in a study of blood T cell repertoires in COVID-19. The overall study: The origin of the acute and convalescent COVID-19 samples was the United States, Italy and Spain. PBMCs, B-cell-depleted T cells, or T cells were the source of the cDNA or gDNA that made up the material.

Data came from immunoSEQ multiplex PCR; TCRdb stores just in-frame clones and leaves some out. This sample yields about 410,000 clones, of which roughly 88% are seen a single time; 0.6% belongs to the top ten. Sample: PBMCs or T cells enriched from blood (not recorded which). The chain carries TRBV5-8 and TRBJ1-5; no clear D gene. The TCR was taken from a man between 18 and 35 years old who had recovered from COVID-19. In DNA, the CDR3 is TGTGCCAGCAGCCTCGGGGAAGGTCGGTTAGGCAATCAGCCCCAGCATTTT. Its protein is CASSLGEGRLGNQPQHF. Full variable domain (remainder filled in from reference TRBV5-8 and TRBJ1-5): EAGVTQSPTHLIKTRGQQATLRCSPISGHTSVYWYQQALGLGLQFLLWYDEGEERNRGNFPPRFSGRQFPNYSSELNVNALELEDSALYLCASSLGEGRLGNQPQHFGDGTRLSIL.